These 30 T cell receptor beta chains came from one sample sequenced in a study of blood T cell repertoires in COVID-19. TCRdb's copy holds only in-frame clones and misses some; the assay was immunoSEQ multiplex PCR. The table shows some 110,000 clones, with around 84% occurring only once. The specimen was peripheral blood. These receptors were taken from a man between 60 and 75 years old with acute or convalescent COVID-19.

The chain links TRBV5-4 to TRBJ1-4, with D possibly matching TRBD1 (5 bases). With 2 bases removed from V and 8 bases from J, the gap between germline ends came to 13 bases. Germline CDR1 SGHNT, CDR2 YYREEE (reference sequence). CDR3 length equals 14 residues. In DNA, the CDR3 is TGTGCCAGCAGCTTTGGGGGGATTAACGAAAAACTGTTTTTT. This encodes CASSFGGINEKLFF.

J is TRBJ2-1 and V is TRBV12-3 or TRBV12-4; the D gene is possibly TRBD2 (5 bases). This CDR3 spans 13 amino acids. V lost 5 bases and J 4 bases, leaving 9 bases between the germline ends. CDR3 residues: CASSAGKYNEQFF. CDR3 in DNA: TGTGCCAGCAGTGCCGGGAAATACAATGAGCAGTTCTTC.

J is TRBJ2-1 and V is TRBV4-3; weak D call: TRBD2 (5 bases). Germline-derived CDR1 and CDR2 are LGHNA and YSLEER. This CDR3 is built from 17 residues. Trimming took off 5 bases at V and 6 bases at J, with 23 bases between the two ends. CDR3 in DNA: TGCGCCAGCAGCGACCCTTCAAGCGGAATCACCAGCAATGAGCAGTTCTTC. It translates to CASSDPSSGITSNEQFF.

Here the CDR3 reads CASSLEGTLNSPLHF. In nucleotides, the CDR3 is TGTGCCAGCAGCTTAGAAGGGACATTAAATTCACCCCTCCACTTT. The chain couples TRBV11-3 to TRBJ1-6; tentative D call: TRBD1 (6 bases). There are 15 residues in the CDR3. Between the trimmed V and J ends, which lost 0 bases and 7 bases, there was a span of 10 bases. CDR1 and CDR2 (germline): SGHNT, YENEEA.

The rearrangement links TRBV2 to TRBJ1-5; D is possibly TRBD1 (6 bases). The germline gives CDR1 SNHLY, CDR2 FYNNEI. The V gene lost 3 bases and the J gene lost 5 bases, with 11 bases spanning the gap. The CDR3 length is 14 residues. The CDR3 DNA reads TGTGCCAGCAGTGAGTACAGGGAATATCAGCCCCAGCATTTT. Translating it yields CASSEYREYQPQHF.

The V call is TRBV7-2, the J call TRBJ2-3; 8 bases line up with TRBD1. The J segment lost 2 bases and the V segment lost 5 bases, leaving 9 bases of the junction unmatched. The CDR3 is 16 amino acids. Germline V gives CDR1 SGHTA, CDR2 FQGNSA. CDR3 DNA sequence: TGTGCCAGCAGCAAGGGGTACAGGGGGAACACAGATACGCAGTATTTT. Encoded protein: CASSKGYRGNTDTQYF.

This chain joins TRBV27 and TRBJ1-3; D remains unclear. CDR3 length equals 13 residues. The V gene's germline CDR1 is MNHEY and CDR2 SMNVEV (reference sequence). Trimming shortened V by 1 base and J by 7 bases, and 8 bases separated the two germline ends. The CDR3 nucleotides are TGTGCCAGCAGTTTATATCTCGGGAACACCATATATTTT. Its translation: CASSLYLGNTIYF.

This clone showed up just a few times. The V call is TRBV27, the J call TRBJ1-5; 7 bases are a match to TRBD1. The CDR3 has 15 residues. The V segment lost 6 bases and the J segment 0 bases; nucleotides outside the gene matches: 5. Germline loops: CDR1 MNHEY, CDR2 SMNVEV (reference sequence). The chain's CDR3 is CASRDRAYSNQPQHF. Here the CDR3 DNA reads TGTGCCAGCAGAGACAGGGCTTATAGCAATCAGCCCCAGCATTTT.

The CDR3 region has the DNA TGCGCCAGCAGCCAGGGCCCCTCGGACAAAAACATTCAGTACTTC. Translated, it gives CASSQGPSDKNIQYF. The gene calls are TRBV4-1 and TRBJ2-4, with unresolved D. Germline V gene lookup returns CDR1 MGHRA and CDR2 YSYEKL. This CDR3 is 15 amino acids long. V shed 3 bases and J shed 3 bases, with 12 bases lying between them.

The chain links TRBV7-9 to TRBJ1-6; TRBD1 is a possible D gene (5 bases). V was shortened by 5 bases and J by 10 bases, with 18 bases between the two germline ends. From germline, CDR1 is SEHNR and CDR2 FQNEAQ (reference sequence). The CDR3 covers 15 residues. The CDR3, as DNA: TGTGCCAGCAGCCTCCTTCGGGGGTATCGGTCACCCCTCCACTTT. It codes for CASSLLRGYRSPLHF.

The V call is TRBV28, the J call TRBJ2-1; 9 bases agree with TRBD2. The V gene's germline CDR1 is MDHEN and CDR2 SYDVKM. The CDR3 is 13 residues long. With V trimmed by 6 bases and J by 10 bases, 7 bases remained unmatched. CDR3: CASRVAGVGEQFF. The CDR3 DNA reads TGTGCCAGCAGGGTAGCGGGAGTTGGAGAGCAGTTCTTC.

This chain's CDR3 is CASSPRTGGTTDTQYF. The CDR3 DNA follows: TGTGCCAGCAGCCCTCGGACAGGGGGCACCACAGATACGCAGTATTTT. This rearrangement joins TRBV5-6 to TRBJ2-3; TRBD1 aligns across 11 bases. V lost 4 bases, J lost 2 bases, and 6 bases stayed unmatched. The CDR3 covers 16 residues. CDR1 is SGHDT, CDR2 YYEEEE, per germline.

V is TRBV7-9 and J is TRBJ2-7; the match to TRBD1 covers 7 bases. This CDR3 is 16 amino acids long. V was clipped by 5 bases and J by 5 bases; unmatched bases: 15. CDR1 and CDR2 (germline): SEHNR, FQNEAQ (reference sequence). The CDR3: CASSSSGTVRGNEQYV. In DNA form, the CDR3 reads TGTGCCAGCAGCAGCTCCGGGACAGTTAGGGGTAACGAGCAGTACGTC.

The V and J genes are TRBV28 and TRBJ2-1; 10 nucleotides line up with TRBD2. CDR3 size: 17 residues. After removal of 7 bases from V and 1 base from J, the junction contained 10 bases not matched to a gene. Per germline, CDR1 MDHEN and CDR2 SYDVKM. This chain's CDR3 is CASTSAGLAESYNEQFF. The CDR3 coding sequence is TGTGCCAGCACCTCAGCAGGACTAGCGGAATCCTACAATGAGCAGTTCTTC.

This chain uses TRBV5-1 with TRBJ1-1, with 8 positions matching TRBD1. CDR1 is SGHRS, CDR2 YFSETQ, per germline. V lost 3 bases, J lost 0 bases, and 4 bases stayed unmatched. The CDR3 has 15 residues. The chain's CDR3 is CASSYGQGLNTEAFF. DNA of the CDR3: TGCGCCAGCAGCTATGGACAGGGTTTGAACACTGAAGCTTTCTTT.

The chain links TRBV29-1 to TRBJ2-5, with D possibly matching TRBD1 (5 bases). Germline values: CDR1 SQVTM, CDR2 ANQGSEA. The CDR3 consists of 12 residues. Between the trimmed V and J ends, which lost 7 bases and 9 bases, there was a span of 18 bases. Here the CDR3 DNA reads TGCAGCGGCGGACCCCCAGAAGGGGCCCAGTACTTC. It encodes CSGGPPEGAQYF.

V is TRBV6-5 and J is TRBJ1-5; no firm D call. The CDR3 loop spans 13 amino acids. V lost 6 bases and J 4 bases, leaving 10 bases between the germline ends. CDR1 and CDR2 from the germline V gene are MNHEY and SVGAGI. As DNA, the CDR3 is TGTGCCAGCAGCTCTAGAGGTAATCAGCCCCAGCATTTT. This codes for CASSSRGNQPQHF.

The chain uses TRBV30 and TRBJ1-2, with TRBD1 identical over 9 bases. With 0 bases clipped from V and 6 bases from J, the junction kept 8 bases outside the gene matches. The CDR3 length is 15 residues. The germline V gene encodes CDR1 GTSNPN and CDR2 SVGIG (reference sequence). CDR3 nucleotide sequence: TGTGCCTGGAGTGTACCGGGACAGGGTTACGATGGCTACACCTTC. As protein: CAWSVPGQGYDGYTF.

J is TRBJ2-3 and V is TRBV7-6, with 11 bases matching TRBD1. The J segment lost 4 bases and the V segment lost 0 bases, leaving 3 bases of the junction unmatched. CDR3 length: 16 amino acids. Germline-derived CDR1 and CDR2 are SGHVS and FNYEAQ. The CDR3 bases are TGTGCCAGCAGCTTAGCGAGGACAGGGGGCTCAGATACGCAGTATTTT. Translated: CASSLARTGGSDTQYF.

The rearrangement links TRBV27 to TRBJ2-7; TRBD1 is a possible D gene (5 bases). Trimming shortened V by 3 bases and J by 0 bases, and 9 bases separated the two germline ends. The CDR3 extends over 14 amino acids. Germline-derived CDR1 and CDR2 are MNHEY and SMNVEV (reference sequence). DNA for the CDR3: TGTGCCAGCAGTTTTCAGGGCCCCTCCTACGAGCAGTACTTC. Its protein product is CASSFQGPSYEQYF.

This chain links TRBV5-5 with TRBJ2-7; maybe TRBD2 (6 bases). Germline lookup yields CDR1 SGHKS and CDR2 YYEKEE (reference sequence). The CDR3 is 15 residues long. V shed 0 bases and J shed 3 bases, with 13 bases lying between them. For the CDR3, the DNA is TGTGCCAGCAGCTTGGCTGGACCCGGGGGCTACGAGCAGTACGTC. Encoded protein: CASSLAGPGGYEQYV.

This clone was recorded once. The V gene is TRBV19, the J gene TRBJ2-3; 7 bases fit TRBD1. The germline V gene encodes CDR1 LNHDA and CDR2 SQIVND (reference sequence). V gave up 4 bases and J gave up 5 bases; unmatched junction bases: 9. The CDR3 totals 15 residues. CDR3 sequence reads: CASSTRQGGQDTQYF. CDR3 coding DNA: TGTGCCAGTAGTACCCGACAGGGCGGACAAGATACGCAGTATTTT. The full variable domain, in which reference TRBV19 and TRBJ2-3 provide the parts outside the CDR3, is DGGITQSPKYLFRKEGQNVTLSCEQNLNHDAMYWYRQDPGQGLRLIYYSQIVNDFQKGDIAEGYSVSREKKESFPLTVTSAQKNPTAFYLCASSTRQGGQDTQYFGPGTRLTVL.

The CDR3 region has the DNA TGTGCCAGCAGCCAAGATTCGACAGGGTCCTACAATGAGCAGTTCTTC. Translating gives CASSQDSTGSYNEQFF. The V call is TRBV3-1 (or the pseudogene TRBV3-2), the J call TRBJ2-1; 7 bases agree with TRBD1. CDR1 is LGHDT and CDR2 is YNNKEL in the germline V gene (reference sequence). CDR3 length equals 16 residues. The V segment lost 0 bases and the J segment 1 base; nucleotides outside the gene matches: 3.

The chain couples TRBV6-5 to TRBJ1-4; D ambiguous. Looked up from germline, CDR1 is MNHEY and CDR2 is SVGAGI. The ends were cut back, 8 bases at V and 4 bases at J, with 11 bases in the middle. This CDR3 contains 13 residues. CDR3 in amino acids: CASGGGLNEKLFF. Here the CDR3 DNA reads TGTGCCAGCGGCGGCGGACTTAATGAAAAACTGTTTTTT.

V and J are TRBV24-1 and TRBJ1-5, with D possibly being TRBD1 (6 bases). V shed 4 bases and J shed 12 bases, with 12 bases lying between them. Germline loops: CDR1 KGHDR, CDR2 SFDVKD. The CDR3 consists of 12 residues. Here the CDR3 DNA reads TGTGCCACCAGTGAGGGGGCAGGGAACCAGCATTTT. Translating it yields CATSEGAGNQHF.

The chain carries TRBV11-3 and TRBJ1-4; D not certain. In germline, CDR1 is SGHNT, CDR2 YENEEA. The germline V and J ends were trimmed by 0 bases and 8 bases, with 16 bases remaining between them. The length of the CDR3 is 16 residues. CDR3 sequence reads: CASSLESGPGVEKLFF. The CDR3 DNA is TGTGCCAGCAGCTTAGAAAGCGGTCCGGGAGTCGAAAAACTGTTTTTT.

The gene calls are TRBV7-8 and TRBJ2-1; D might be TRBD1 (5 bases). CDR3 length: 12 amino acids. V shed 5 bases and J shed 10 bases, with 12 bases lying between them. CDR1 SGHVS and CDR2 FQNEAQ come from the germline V gene. CDR3 protein: CASSRQGWEQFF. The CDR3 nucleotides read TGTGCCAGCAGCCGTCAGGGTTGGGAGCAGTTCTTC.

This rearrangement joins TRBV18 to TRBJ2-1, with D possibly being TRBD1 (6 bases). CDR1 is KGHSH, CDR2 LQKENI, per germline. V lost 4 bases, J lost 0 bases, and 10 bases lay in between. The CDR3 is made up of 15 amino acids. Here the CDR3 DNA reads TGTGCCAGCTCACGAGACAGGAGCTCCTACAATGAGCAGTTCTTC. Translated, it gives CASSRDRSSYNEQFF.

The chain employs TRBV9 and TRBJ1-3; tentative D call: TRBD1 (6 bases). Between the trimmed V and J ends, which lost 7 bases and 2 bases, there was a span of 10 bases. From germline, CDR1 is SGDLS and CDR2 YYNGEE. CDR3 length equals 13 residues. The CDR3 loop reads CASQGRTGNTIYF. The CDR3, as DNA: TGTGCCAGCCAGGGGAGAACTGGAAACACCATATATTTT.

This clone was counted only a few times. The rearrangement uses TRBV6-2 or TRBV6-3 and TRBJ1-5; a weak D match, TRBD1 (5 bases). The V and J ends lost 6 bases and 2 bases respectively, with 17 bases between them. The CDR3 is made up of 16 amino acids. Per germline, CDR1 MNHEY and CDR2 SVGEGT. The CDR3 spells CASSPWGEGGNQPQHF. In DNA, the CDR3 is TGTGCCAGCAGCCCTTGGGGGGAGGGTGGCAATCAGCCCCAGCATTTT.